This TCR beta chain emerged from a study of blood T cell repertoires in COVID-19. Across the study: The samples span acute and convalescent COVID-19 from the United States, Italy and Spain.

Original processing notes: Researchers report that nucleated cell counts were estimated from reference gene primer amplification. Clones were read by immunoSEQ multiplex PCR, and TCRdb kept only the in-frame ones, dropping some. V and J calls plus clone size are reproduced from that table; the DNA served to infer D and trimming. The table lists 250,000 to 400,000 clones, 85% to 90% of them singletons. A Seattle source enrolled patients during active infection and followed them longitudinally. The sequence was obtained from a woman in her twenties or thirties with COVID-19, enrolled during active disease. The specimen was peripheral blood.

The CDR3 spells CAKGRGNEQFF. The CDR3 nucleotides read TGTGCCAAGGGGCGCGGCAATGAGCAGTTCTTC. V usage is TRBV2 and J usage is TRBJ2-1, with D possibly being TRBD1 (5 bases). V gave up 10 bases and J gave up 6 bases, with 10 bases separating them. Germline lookup yields CDR1 SNHLY and CDR2 FYNNEI. This CDR3 region has 11 residues.